The source of this T cell receptor beta chain is a study of cytomegalovirus exposure and HLA in healthy donors. General observations from the study: For most subjects, TCR beta sequences were reported to predict HLA-A and HLA-B alleles with accuracy. Prior analysis indicated that the majority of TCR beta V segments exhibited productivity approximately 87% or approximately 30% of the time. Associated with HLA alleles at 0.05 false discovery rate in a later analysis were approximately 17,000 TCR beta sequences. The listing of 160 or so TCR beta chains classed them as cytomegalovirus-associated.

Germline CDR1 SGHRS, CDR2 YFSETQ. This CDR3 has 18 residues. Trimming took 3 bases from V and 1 from J; bases not matched to a gene: 11. PCR amplification relied on 60 Vbeta primers (plus 13 Jbeta primers). Profiled with immunoSEQ multiplex PCR; TCRdb holds only in-frame clones, not every one. The sample includes some 130,000 clones, around 70% of them seen just once. Concerning this clone: Its target is unknown.

Sequencing was performed on PBMCs. The gene calls are TRBV5-1 and TRBJ2-3; 10 nucleotides align to TRBD2. This TCR derives from a woman in her fifties or sixties in good health and CMV-seropositive. CDR3 nucleotide sequence: TGCGCCAGCAGCTCCGGCCATGGAGGACTAGCGGGCACAGATACGCAGTATTTT. It is translated as CASSSGHGGLAGTDTQYF.